These 10 T cell receptor beta chains were sequenced from one sample in a study of OX40 agonist ivuxolimab in advanced cancers. Profiling relied on immunoSEQ multiplex PCR, and the TCRdb table lists in-frame clones only, not all of them. The table has around 130,000 clones, around 95% seen once. The starting material was CD4+ or CD8+ T cells sorted from blood, obtained in a trial of the OX40 agonist ivuxolimab. Source of these receptors: an adult with an advanced solid tumor such as melanoma, head and neck, liver or kidney cancer.

V is TRBV5-6 and J is TRBJ1-1; D call uncertain. Germline V gene sequence: CDR1 SGHDT, CDR2 YYEEEE. The CDR3 consists of 15 residues. Trimming took 2 bases from V and 1 from J, leaving 12 bases between them. CDR3: CASSLVGSPNTEAFF. CDR3 nucleotide sequence: TGTGCCAGCAGCTTAGTGGGAAGCCCGAACACTGAAGCTTTCTTT.

This chain links TRBV7-6 with TRBJ2-1; unclear D gene. The CDR3 is made up of 12 amino acids. Trimming stripped 1 base from V and 10 bases from J, with 8 bases between. Germline V gives CDR1 SGHVS, CDR2 FNYEAQ. The CDR3 DNA follows: TGTGCCAGCAGCTTAGTATTGGACGAGCAGTTCTTC. It yields the protein CASSLVLDEQFF.

This chain connects TRBV6-1 to TRBJ1-1; D not certain. Germline CDR1 and CDR2: MNHNS and SASEGT. V was cut by 8 bases and J by 4 bases, with 17 bases left in between. The CDR3 runs to 14 residues. The CDR3 here is CASGITLGFTEAFF. CDR3 in DNA: TGTGCCAGCGGGATCACTCTAGGGTTCACTGAAGCTTTCTTT.

In its sample, this clone was seen once. The V call is TRBV6-5, the J call TRBJ1-4; no clear D. The germline V gene encodes CDR1 MNHEY and CDR2 SVGAGI. The CDR3 contains 15 residues. V was trimmed by 0 bases and J by 6 bases, leaving 11 bases between them. The CDR3 spells CASSYSGGRDEKLFF. CDR3 in DNA: TGTGCCAGCAGTTACTCGGGCGGGAGGGATGAAAAACTGTTTTTT.

This clone appeared once. This chain uses TRBV10-3 with TRBJ1-3; D is perhaps TRBD1 (5 bases). V was trimmed by 4 bases and J by 0 bases, leaving 13 bases between them. Germline V gene data show CDR1 as ENHRY and CDR2 as SYGVKD. This CDR3 region has 16 residues. The CDR3 loop is CAISGIQAISGNTIYF. The DNA of the CDR3 is TGTGCCATCAGTGGGATACAGGCGATCTCTGGAAACACCATATATTTT.

The rearrangement joins TRBV6-1 to TRBJ2-7, with TRBD2 matching over 10 bases. The CDR3 length is 15 residues. V trimming: 1 base; J trimming: 3 bases; junction bases outside the gene matches: 3. Looked up from germline, CDR1 is MNHNS and CDR2 is SASEGT. This CDR3 is CASSEGLAGLYEQYF. CDR3 DNA sequence: TGTGCCAGCAGTGAAGGACTAGCGGGTCTCTACGAGCAGTACTTC.

CDR3: CASSQDGRAAGILVGAGELFF. The CDR3 bases are TGCGCCAGCAGCCAAGATGGGCGGGCGGCGGGGATTCTAGTAGGGGCCGGGGAGCTGTTTTTT. The chain links TRBV4-3 to TRBJ2-2; maybe TRBD2 (6 bases). The CDR3 extends over 21 amino acids. V was clipped by 0 bases and J by 6 bases, with 29 bases between them. Germline V gene data show CDR1 as LGHNA and CDR2 as YSLEER.

The chain employs TRBV14 and TRBJ2-5, with D hard to call. With 0 bases removed from V and 7 bases from J, the gap between germline ends came to 21 bases. Germline V gives CDR1 SGHDN, CDR2 FVKESK. The length of the CDR3 is 17 residues. In DNA form, the CDR3 reads TGTGCCAGCAGCCAAGATTTTCGGCCCACCGAGCTGGTGACCCAGTACTTC. The encoded protein is CASSQDFRPTELVTQYF.

This chain links TRBV18 with TRBJ1-1; unclear D gene. V was pared by 9 bases and J by 1 base, with 12 bases between. This CDR3 is built from 13 residues. Germline-derived CDR1 and CDR2 are KGHSH and LQKENI. The CDR3 DNA sequence: TGTGCCAGTCTCCAGAACCGGAACACTGAAGCTTTCTTT. It yields the protein CASLQNRNTEAFF. The full variable domain, in which reference TRBV18 and TRBJ1-1 provide the parts outside the CDR3, is NAGVMQNPRHLVRRRGQEARLRCSPMKGHSHVYWYRQLPEEGLKFMVYLQKENIIDESGMPKERFSAEFPKEGPSILRIQQVVRGDSAAYFCASLQNRNTEAFFGQGTRLTVV.

The chain employs TRBV2 and TRBJ2-7, with D unclear. The CDR3 runs to 11 residues. V shed 2 bases and J shed 3 bases, with 2 bases lying between them. Germline V CDR1 and CDR2: SNHLY, FYNNEI. CDR3 sequence: CASSEHYEQYF. CDR3 in DNA: TGTGCCAGCAGTGAACACTACGAGCAGTACTTC. Drawing the rest from reference TRBV2 and TRBJ2-7, the complete variable domain is EPEVTQTPSHQVTQMGQEVILRCVPISNHLYFYWYRQILGQKVEFLVSFYNNEISEKSEIFDDQFSVERPDGSNFTLKIRSTKLEDSAMYFCASSEHYEQYFGPGTRLTVT.